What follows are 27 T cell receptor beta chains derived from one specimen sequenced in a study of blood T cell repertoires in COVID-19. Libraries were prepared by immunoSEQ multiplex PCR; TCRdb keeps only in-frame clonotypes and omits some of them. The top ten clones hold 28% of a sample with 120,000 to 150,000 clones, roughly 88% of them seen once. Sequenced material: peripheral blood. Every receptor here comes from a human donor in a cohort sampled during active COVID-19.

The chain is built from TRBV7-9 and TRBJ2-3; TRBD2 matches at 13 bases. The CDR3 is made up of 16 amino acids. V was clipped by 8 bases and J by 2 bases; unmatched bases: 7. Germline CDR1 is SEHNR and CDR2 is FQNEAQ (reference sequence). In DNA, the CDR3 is TGTGCCAGCCACAGACTAGCGGGGGGCCACACAGATACGCAGTATTTT. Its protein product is CASHRLAGGHTDTQYF.

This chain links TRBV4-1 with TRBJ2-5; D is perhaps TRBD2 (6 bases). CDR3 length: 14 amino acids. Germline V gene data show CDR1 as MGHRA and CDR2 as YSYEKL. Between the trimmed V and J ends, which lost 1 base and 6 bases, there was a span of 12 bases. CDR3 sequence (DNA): TGCGCCAGCAGCCAAGGGCAGGGCGGGAAGACCCAGTACTTC. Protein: CASSQGQGGKTQYF.

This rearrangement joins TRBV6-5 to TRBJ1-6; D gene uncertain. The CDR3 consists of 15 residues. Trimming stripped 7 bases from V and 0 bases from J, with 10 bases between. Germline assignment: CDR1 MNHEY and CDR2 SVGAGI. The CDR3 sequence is CASNELSSYNSPLHF. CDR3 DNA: TGTGCCAGCAACGAGCTAAGCTCCTATAATTCACCCCTCCACTTT.

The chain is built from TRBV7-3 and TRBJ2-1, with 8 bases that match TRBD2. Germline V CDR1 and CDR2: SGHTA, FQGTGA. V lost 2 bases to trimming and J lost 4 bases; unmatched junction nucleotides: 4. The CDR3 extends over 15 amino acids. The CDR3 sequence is CASSLRGGLYNEQFF. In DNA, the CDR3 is TGTGCCAGCAGCTTACGCGGGGGGCTTTACAATGAGCAGTTCTTC.

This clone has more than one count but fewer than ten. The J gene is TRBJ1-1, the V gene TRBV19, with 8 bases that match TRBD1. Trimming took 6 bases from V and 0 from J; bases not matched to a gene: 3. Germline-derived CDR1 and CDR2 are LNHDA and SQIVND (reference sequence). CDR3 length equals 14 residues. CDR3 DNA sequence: TGTGCCAGTAGCTTGACAGGGGTGAACACTGAAGCTTTCTTT. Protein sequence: CASSLTGVNTEAFF.

The CDR3 nucleotides read TGTGCCAGCAGCCCACGAGGCGGGGATACGCAGTATTTT. It translates to CASSPRGGDTQYF. The V and J genes are TRBV27 and TRBJ2-3, with D perhaps TRBD2 (5 bases). CDR3 size: 13 residues. In germline, CDR1 is MNHEY, CDR2 SMNVEV (reference sequence). The germline V and J ends were trimmed by 6 bases and 6 bases, with 13 bases remaining between them.

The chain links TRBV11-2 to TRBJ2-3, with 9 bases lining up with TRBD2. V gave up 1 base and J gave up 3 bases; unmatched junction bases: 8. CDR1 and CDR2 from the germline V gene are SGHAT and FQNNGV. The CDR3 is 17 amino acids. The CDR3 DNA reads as TGTGCCAGCAGCTTAGTAGCGGCGGGGGGGATGACAGATACGCAGTATTTT. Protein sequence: CASSLVAAGGMTDTQYF.

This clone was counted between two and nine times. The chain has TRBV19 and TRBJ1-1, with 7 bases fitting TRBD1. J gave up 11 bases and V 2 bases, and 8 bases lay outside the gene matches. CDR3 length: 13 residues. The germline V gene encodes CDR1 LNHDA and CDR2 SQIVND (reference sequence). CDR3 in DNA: TGTGCCAGTAGTATATGGACAGGAGACGAGGCTTTCTTT. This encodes CASSIWTGDEAFF.

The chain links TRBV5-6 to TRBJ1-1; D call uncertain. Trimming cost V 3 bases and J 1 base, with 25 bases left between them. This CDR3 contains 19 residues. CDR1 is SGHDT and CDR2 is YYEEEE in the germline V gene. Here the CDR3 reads CASSYPGGSPARGNTEAFF. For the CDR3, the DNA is TGTGCCAGCAGCTACCCTGGAGGCAGCCCTGCCCGGGGGAACACTGAAGCTTTCTTT.

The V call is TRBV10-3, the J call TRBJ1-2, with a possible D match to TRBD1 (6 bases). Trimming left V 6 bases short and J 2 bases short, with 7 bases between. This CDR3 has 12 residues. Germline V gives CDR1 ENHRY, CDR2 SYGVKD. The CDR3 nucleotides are TGTGCCATCAGCACAGGGAACTATGGCTACACCTTC. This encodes CAISTGNYGYTF.

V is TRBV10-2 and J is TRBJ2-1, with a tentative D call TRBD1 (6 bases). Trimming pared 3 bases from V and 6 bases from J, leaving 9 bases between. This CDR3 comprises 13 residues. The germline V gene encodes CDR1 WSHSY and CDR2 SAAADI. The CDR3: CASSDPDSNEQFF. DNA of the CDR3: TGCGCCAGCAGTGACCCGGACAGCAATGAGCAGTTCTTC.

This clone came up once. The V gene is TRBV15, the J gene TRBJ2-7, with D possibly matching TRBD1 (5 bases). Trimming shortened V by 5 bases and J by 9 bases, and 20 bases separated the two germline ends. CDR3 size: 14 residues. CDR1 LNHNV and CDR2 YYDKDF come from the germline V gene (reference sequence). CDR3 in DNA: TGTGCCACCAGCCGTCCGCCTCCAGGGAAGGGGCAGTACTTC. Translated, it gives CATSRPPPGKGQYF.

The DNA of the CDR3 is TGCGCCAGCAGCCAAGATGAAGCGCGCTCCTACAATGAGCAGTTCTTC. It is translated as CASSQDEARSYNEQFF. V and J are TRBV4-3 and TRBJ2-1; no clear D. The V gene's germline CDR1 is LGHNA and CDR2 YSLEER. The CDR3 spans 16 residues. Trimming pared 0 bases from V and 0 bases from J, leaving 9 bases between.

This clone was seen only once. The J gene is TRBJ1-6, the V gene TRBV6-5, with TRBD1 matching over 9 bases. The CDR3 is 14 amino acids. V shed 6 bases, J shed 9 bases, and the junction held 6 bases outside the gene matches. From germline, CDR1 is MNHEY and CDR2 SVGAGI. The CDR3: CASRGQGIGSPLHF. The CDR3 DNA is TGTGCCAGCAGAGGACAGGGGATTGGTTCACCCCTCCACTTT.

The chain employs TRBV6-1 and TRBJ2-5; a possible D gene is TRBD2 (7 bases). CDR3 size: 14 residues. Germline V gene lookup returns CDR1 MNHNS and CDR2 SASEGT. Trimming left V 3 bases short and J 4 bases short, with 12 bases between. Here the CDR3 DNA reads TGTGCCAGCAGTGACACAGGGAGGGGAGAGACCCAGTACTTC. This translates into CASSDTGRGETQYF.

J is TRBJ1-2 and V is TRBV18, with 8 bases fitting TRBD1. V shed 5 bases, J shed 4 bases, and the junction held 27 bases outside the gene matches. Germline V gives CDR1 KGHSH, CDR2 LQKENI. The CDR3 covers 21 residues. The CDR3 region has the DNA TGTGCCAGCTCATTCACCTCAGCTCACCATGGAAGGCAGGGGGCGGGCTATGGCTACACCTTC. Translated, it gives CASSFTSAHHGRQGAGYGYTF.

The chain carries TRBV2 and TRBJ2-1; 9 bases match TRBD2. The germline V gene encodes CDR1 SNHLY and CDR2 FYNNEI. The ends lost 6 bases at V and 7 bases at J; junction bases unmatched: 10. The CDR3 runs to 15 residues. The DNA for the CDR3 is TGTGCCAGCAGAGATCTAGCGGGGTTGGGTAATGAGCAGTTCTTC. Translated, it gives CASRDLAGLGNEQFF.

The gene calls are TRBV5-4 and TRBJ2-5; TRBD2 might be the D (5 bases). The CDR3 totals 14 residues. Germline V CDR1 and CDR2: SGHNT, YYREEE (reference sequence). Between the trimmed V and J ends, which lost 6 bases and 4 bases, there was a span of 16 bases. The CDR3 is CASTTRAGIETQYF. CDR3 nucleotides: TGTGCCAGCACCACCCGGGCCGGGATAGAGACCCAGTACTTC.

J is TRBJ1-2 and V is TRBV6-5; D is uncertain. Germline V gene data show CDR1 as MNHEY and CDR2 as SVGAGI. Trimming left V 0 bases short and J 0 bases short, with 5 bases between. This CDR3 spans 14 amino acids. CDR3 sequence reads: CASSYSGANYGYTF. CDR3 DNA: TGTGCCAGCAGTTACTCTGGAGCTAACTATGGCTACACCTTC.

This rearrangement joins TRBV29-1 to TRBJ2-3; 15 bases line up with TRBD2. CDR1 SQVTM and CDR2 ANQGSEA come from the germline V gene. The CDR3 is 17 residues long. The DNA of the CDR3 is TGCAACCTTTCCGGGACTAGCGGGGGGAAACGCACAGATACGCAGTATTTT. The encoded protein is CNLSGTSGGKRTDTQYF.

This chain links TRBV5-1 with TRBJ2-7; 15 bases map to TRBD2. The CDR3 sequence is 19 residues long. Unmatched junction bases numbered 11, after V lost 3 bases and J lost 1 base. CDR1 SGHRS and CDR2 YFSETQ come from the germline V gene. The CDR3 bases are TGCGCCAGCAGCTCCGGACTAGGGACTAGCGGGGGGTCTTCCTACGAGCAGTACTTC. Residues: CASSSGLGTSGGSSYEQYF. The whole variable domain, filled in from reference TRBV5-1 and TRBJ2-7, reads KAGVTQTPRYLIKTRGQQVTLSCSPISGHRSVSWYQQTPGQGLQFLFEYFSETQRNKGNFPGRFSGRQFSNSRSEMNVSTLELGDSALYLCASSSGLGTSGGSSYEQYFGPGTRLTVT.

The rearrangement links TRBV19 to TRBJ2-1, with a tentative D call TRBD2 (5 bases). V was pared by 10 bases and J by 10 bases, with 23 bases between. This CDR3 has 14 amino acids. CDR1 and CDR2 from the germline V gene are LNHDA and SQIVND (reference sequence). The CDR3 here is CATLSAAGGIEQFF. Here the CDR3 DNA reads TGTGCCACCCTTAGCGCAGCCGGTGGTATAGAGCAGTTCTTC.

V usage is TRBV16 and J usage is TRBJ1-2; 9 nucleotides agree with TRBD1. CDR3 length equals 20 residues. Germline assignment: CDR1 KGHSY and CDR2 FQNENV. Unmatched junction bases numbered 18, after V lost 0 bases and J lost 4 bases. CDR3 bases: TGTGCCAGCAGCCAATCGTGGGACCGGGACAGGGTCCAACGAAGCTATGGCTACACCTTC. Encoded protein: CASSQSWDRDRVQRSYGYTF.

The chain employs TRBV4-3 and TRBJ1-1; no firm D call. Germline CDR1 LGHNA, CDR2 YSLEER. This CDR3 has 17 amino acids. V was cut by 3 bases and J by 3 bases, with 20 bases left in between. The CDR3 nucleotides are TGCGCCAGCAGCCAGGAGGGCCGAGGCAGACTCTACACTGAAGCTTTCTTT. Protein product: CASSQEGRGRLYTEAFF.

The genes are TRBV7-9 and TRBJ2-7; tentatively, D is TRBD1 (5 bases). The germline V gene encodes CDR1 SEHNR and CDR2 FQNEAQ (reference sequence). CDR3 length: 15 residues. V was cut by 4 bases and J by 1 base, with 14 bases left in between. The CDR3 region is CASSSDRRASYEQYF. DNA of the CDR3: TGTGCCAGCAGCTCAGACAGACGGGCGTCCTACGAGCAGTACTTC.

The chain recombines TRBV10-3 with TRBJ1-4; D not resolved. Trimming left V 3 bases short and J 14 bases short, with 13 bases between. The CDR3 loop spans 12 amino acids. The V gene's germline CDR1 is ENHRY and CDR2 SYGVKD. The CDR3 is CAISEEGGWLFF. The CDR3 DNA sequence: TGTGCCATCAGTGAAGAGGGTGGATGGCTGTTTTTT.

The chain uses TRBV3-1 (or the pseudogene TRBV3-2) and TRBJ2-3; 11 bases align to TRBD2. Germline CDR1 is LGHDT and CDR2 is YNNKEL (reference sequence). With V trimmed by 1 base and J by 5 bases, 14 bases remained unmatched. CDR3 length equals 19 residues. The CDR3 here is CASSQVPGTSGKWGDTQYF. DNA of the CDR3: TGTGCCAGCAGCCAAGTTCCCGGGACTAGCGGAAAATGGGGAGATACGCAGTATTTT.